A single T cell receptor (beta chain) is shown here with its context. V was shortened by 4 bases and J by 8 bases, with 9 bases between the two germline ends. This CDR3 has 13 residues. CDR1 and CDR2 from the germline V gene are SGHTA and FQGTGA. Those patients picked for sequencing had displayed CD8+CD57+ cell expansion on flow cytometry. The sample is drawn from a study of CD8+CD57+ T cells in acquired aplastic anemia. The template for TCR beta VDJ and CDR3 sequence profiling was genomic DNA. TCRdb redid the calling of the reads with MiXCR, one entry per CDR3 protein. The sample contains about 160,000 distinct CDR3 sequences, 40% to 60% of which appear only once.

The sequence was obtained from a human donor with aplastic anemia. V is TRBV7-3 and J is TRBJ1-6; D remains unclear. Material for sequencing was sorted CD4+, CD8+, or CD8+CD57+ T cells (not recorded which) from PBMCs. Here the CDR3 reads CASSSQADSPLHF. In DNA form, the CDR3 reads TGTGCCAGCAGCTCCCAGGCCGATTCACCCCTCCACTTT.